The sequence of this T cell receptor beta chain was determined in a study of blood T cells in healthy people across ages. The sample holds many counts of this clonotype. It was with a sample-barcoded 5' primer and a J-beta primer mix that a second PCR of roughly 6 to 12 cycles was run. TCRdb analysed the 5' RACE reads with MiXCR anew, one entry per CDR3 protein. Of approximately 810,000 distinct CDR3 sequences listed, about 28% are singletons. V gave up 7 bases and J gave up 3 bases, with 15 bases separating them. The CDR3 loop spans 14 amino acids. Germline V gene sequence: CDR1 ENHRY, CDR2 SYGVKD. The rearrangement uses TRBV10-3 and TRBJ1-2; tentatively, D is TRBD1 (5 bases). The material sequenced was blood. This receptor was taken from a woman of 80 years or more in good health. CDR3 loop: CAITPGIGDYGYTF. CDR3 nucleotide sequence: TGTGCCATCACCCCAGGGATTGGAGACTATGGCTACACCTTC.